The present T cell receptor (beta chain) was sequenced within a study of blood T cells in healthy people across ages. Alongside a J-beta primer mix, a sample-barcoded 5' primer served in a second PCR lasting roughly 6 to 11 cycles. In TCRdb, the 5' RACE reads were re-called with MiXCR into one record per CDR3 protein. The sample consists of hundreds of thousands of distinct CDR3 sequences, approximately 50% of them appearing once. Material: blood. The TCR was taken from a woman in her sixties in good health.

The CDR3 loop reads CASSVETGYNEQFF. DNA of the CDR3: TGCGCCAGCAGCGTGGAGACAGGGTACAATGAGCAGTTCTTC. The chain links TRBV5-1 to TRBJ2-1, with 7 bases identical to TRBD1. Germline lookup yields CDR1 SGHRS and CDR2 YFSETQ. The CDR3 is 14 amino acids. J lost 4 bases, V lost 4 bases, and 5 bases had no gene match. Looking up the rest from reference TRBV5-1 and TRBJ2-1 gives the full variable domain: KAGVTQTPRYLIKTRGQQVTLSCSPISGHRSVSWYQQTPGQGLQFLFEYFSETQRNKGNFPGRFSGRQFSNSRSEMNVSTLELGDSALYLCASSVETGYNEQFFGPGTRLTVL.